This T cell receptor (beta chain) was captured in a study of CD8+ T cells in alopecia areata. In its sample, this clone was seen a few times. This sample's treatment: oral pan-JAK inhibitor, 5-10 mg twice daily. Extracted from the samples, RNA was reverse transcribed into cDNA to serve as the sequencing template. Some clones are missing from TCRdb's copy, which holds only in-frame ones; the method was immunoSEQ multiplex PCR. Among roughly 210,000 clones listed, around two fifths were seen once. Germline CDR1 SGDLS, CDR2 YYNGEE. V gave up 0 bases and J gave up 2 bases, with 0 bases separating them. The CDR3 covers 11 residues.

V usage is TRBV9 and J usage is TRBJ2-7; no clear D. The receptor comes from a human donor with alopecia areata. This sample comprised CD4+ T cells sorted from blood, obtained at roughly week 38, from a patient treated with tofacitinib. The chain's CDR3 is CASSVAYEQYF. For the CDR3, the DNA is TGTGCCAGCAGCGTAGCCTACGAGCAGTACTTC.